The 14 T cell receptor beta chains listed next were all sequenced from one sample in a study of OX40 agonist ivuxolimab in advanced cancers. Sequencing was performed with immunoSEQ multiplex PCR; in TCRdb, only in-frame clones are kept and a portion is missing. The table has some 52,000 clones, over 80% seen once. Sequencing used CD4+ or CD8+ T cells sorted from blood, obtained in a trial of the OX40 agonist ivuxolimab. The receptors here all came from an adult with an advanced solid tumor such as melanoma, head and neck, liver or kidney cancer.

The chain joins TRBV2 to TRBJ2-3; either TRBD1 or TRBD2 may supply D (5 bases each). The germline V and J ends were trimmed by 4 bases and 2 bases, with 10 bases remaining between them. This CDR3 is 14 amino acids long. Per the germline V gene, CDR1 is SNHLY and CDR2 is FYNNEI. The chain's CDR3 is CASSGGGFTDTQYF. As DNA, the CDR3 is TGTGCCAGCAGTGGTGGGGGTTTCACAGATACGCAGTATTTT.

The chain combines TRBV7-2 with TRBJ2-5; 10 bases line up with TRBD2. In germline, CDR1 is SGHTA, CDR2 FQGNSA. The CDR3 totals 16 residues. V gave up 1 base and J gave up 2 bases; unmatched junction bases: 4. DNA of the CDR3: TGTGCCAGCAGCTTAGGGATAGCGGGGGGACAAGAGACCCAGTACTTC. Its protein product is CASSLGIAGGQETQYF.

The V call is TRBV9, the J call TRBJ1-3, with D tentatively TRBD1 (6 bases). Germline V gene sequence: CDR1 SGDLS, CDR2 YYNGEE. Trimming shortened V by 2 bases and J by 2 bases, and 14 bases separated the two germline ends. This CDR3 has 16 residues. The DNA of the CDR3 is TGTGCCAGCAGCGTGCGCCGGGACAACCCTGGAAACACCATATATTTT. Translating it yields CASSVRRDNPGNTIYF.

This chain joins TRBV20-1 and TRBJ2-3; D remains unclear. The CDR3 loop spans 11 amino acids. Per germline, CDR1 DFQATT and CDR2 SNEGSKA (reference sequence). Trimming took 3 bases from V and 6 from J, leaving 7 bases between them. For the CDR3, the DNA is TGCAGTGCTAGTTTTCTCGATACGCAGTATTTT. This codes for CSASFLDTQYF.

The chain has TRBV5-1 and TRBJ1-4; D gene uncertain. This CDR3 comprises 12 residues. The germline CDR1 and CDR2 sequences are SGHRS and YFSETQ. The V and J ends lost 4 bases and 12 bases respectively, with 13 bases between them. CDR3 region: CASSPARDELFF. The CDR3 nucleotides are TGCGCCAGCAGCCCGGCACGCGATGAACTGTTTTTT.

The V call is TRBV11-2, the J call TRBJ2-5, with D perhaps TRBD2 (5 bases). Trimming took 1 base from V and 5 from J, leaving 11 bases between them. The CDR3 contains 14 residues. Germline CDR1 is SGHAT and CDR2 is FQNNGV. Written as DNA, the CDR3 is TGTGCCAGCAGCTTAGGGGGAGTTCGGGAGACCCAGTACTTC. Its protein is CASSLGGVRETQYF.

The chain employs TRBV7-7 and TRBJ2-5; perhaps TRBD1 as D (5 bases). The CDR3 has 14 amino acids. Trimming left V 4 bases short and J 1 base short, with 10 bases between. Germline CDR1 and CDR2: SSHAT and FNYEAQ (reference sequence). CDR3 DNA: TGTGCCAGCAGCTCGACAGCCTTCCAAGAGACCCAGTACTTC. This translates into CASSSTAFQETQYF.

In DNA form, the CDR3 reads TGTGCCAGCAGTCCCCTCGGGTGGGAGACCCAGTACTTC. Amino acid sequence: CASSPLGWETQYF. V usage is TRBV27 and J usage is TRBJ2-5; D ambiguous. V was clipped by 5 bases and J by 5 bases, with 12 bases between them. Per the germline V gene, CDR1 is MNHEY and CDR2 is SMNVEV (reference sequence). The CDR3 consists of 13 residues.

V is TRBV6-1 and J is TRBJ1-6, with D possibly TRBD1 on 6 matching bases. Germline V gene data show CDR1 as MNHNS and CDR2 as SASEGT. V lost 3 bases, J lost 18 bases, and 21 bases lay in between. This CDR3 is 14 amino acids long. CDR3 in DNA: TGTGCCAGCAGTGAGACCTCTCCGGGACATTCGGACCACTTT. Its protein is CASSETSPGHSDHF.

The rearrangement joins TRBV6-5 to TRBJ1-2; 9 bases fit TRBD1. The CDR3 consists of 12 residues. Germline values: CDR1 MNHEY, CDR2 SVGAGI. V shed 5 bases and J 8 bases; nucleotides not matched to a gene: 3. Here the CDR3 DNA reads TGTGCCAGCAGTCGGACAGGGGAAGGCTACACCTTC. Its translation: CASSRTGEGYTF.

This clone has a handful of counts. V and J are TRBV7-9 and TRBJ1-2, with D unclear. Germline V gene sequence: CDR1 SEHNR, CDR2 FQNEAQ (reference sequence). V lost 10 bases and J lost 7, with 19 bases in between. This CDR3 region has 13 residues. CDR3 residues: CAITAHGVAGYTF. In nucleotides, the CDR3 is TGTGCCATCACAGCTCACGGGGTGGCTGGCTACACCTTC.

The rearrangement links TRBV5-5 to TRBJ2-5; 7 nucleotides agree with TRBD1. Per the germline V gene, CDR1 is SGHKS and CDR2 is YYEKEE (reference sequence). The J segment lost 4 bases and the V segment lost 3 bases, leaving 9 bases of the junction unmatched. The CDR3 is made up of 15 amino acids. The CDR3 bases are TGTGCCAGCAGCTGGACAGGACTCCCGTCAGAGACCCAGTACTTC. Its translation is CASSWTGLPSETQYF.

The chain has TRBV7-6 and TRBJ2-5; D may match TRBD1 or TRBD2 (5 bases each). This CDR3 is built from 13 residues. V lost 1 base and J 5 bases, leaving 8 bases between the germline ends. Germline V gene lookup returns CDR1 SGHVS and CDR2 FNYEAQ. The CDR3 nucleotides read TGTGCCAGCAGCTTAGGAGGGGTGGAGACCCAGTACTTC. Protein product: CASSLGGVETQYF.

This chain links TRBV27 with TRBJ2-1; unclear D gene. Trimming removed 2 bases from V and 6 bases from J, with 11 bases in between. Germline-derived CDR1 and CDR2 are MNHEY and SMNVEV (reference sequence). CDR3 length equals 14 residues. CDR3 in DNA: TGTGCCAGCAGTTTAGATCGGTGGGGCAATGAGCAGTTCTTC. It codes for CASSLDRWGNEQFF.